This is a list of T cell receptor beta chains from one sample in a study of T cells after yellow fever vaccination. One entry per CDR3 protein results from TCRdb running MiXCR on the 5' RACE reads. This table has more than 250,000 distinct CDR3 sequences, around 7% appearing once. The sample here was PBMCs, taken roughly seven weeks after the first yellow fever vaccination. Receptors were obtained from a man in his late teens or twenties who received the YFV17D yellow fever vaccine. Each CDR3 is given with its conserved first and last residue. Each record gives: clone size, D gene, V gene, J gene, CDR3 protein, CDR3 DNA. A D gene is named only where the DNA matches it firmly. Clone sizes are given selectively: once, few, many, or a class where the clone is expanded.

few	TRBD1	TRBV5-4	TRBJ1-6	CASSPKPGTGGSPLHF	TGTGCCAGCAGCCCAAAGCCCGGGACAGGAGGCTCACCCCTCCACTTT
many	NA	TRBV4-2	TRBJ2-1	CASSQAEMQPFF	TGTGCCAGCAGCCAAGCGGAGATGCAGCCTTTCTTC
NA	NA	TRBV5-1	TRBJ2-1	CASKTALFFREQFF	TGCGCCAGCAAGACCGCCCTTTTTTTTCGTGAGCAGTTCTTC
NA	NA	TRBV5-4	TRBJ1-4	CASSVKGGTNEKLFF	TGTGCCAGCAGCGTAAAAGGGGGTACTAATGAAAAACTGTTTTTT
NA	NA	TRBV7-8	TRBJ1-2	CASSLVAGAVVNYGYTF	TGTGCCAGCAGCTTAGTTGCAGGAGCGGTGGTTAACTATGGCTACACCTTC
few	TRBD1	TRBV6-5	TRBJ1-6	CASSYYYGQGDSPLHF	TGTGCCAGCAGTTACTACTACGGACAGGGAGATTCACCCCTCCACTTT
NA	NA	TRBV20-1	TRBJ1-2	CSAYPETGIPGYTF	TGCAGTGCTTATCCTGAAACCGGGATACCGGGCTACACCTTC
many	NA	TRBV12-3/TRBV12-4	TRBJ1-2	CASSLAGINYGYTF	TGTGCCAGCAGTTTGGCAGGAATTAACTATGGCTACACCTTC
NA	TRBD1	TRBV4-1	TRBJ2-5	CASSQYRRGQNQETQYF	TGCGCCAGCAGCCAGTACCGTAGGGGACAGAACCAAGAGACCCAGTACTTC
many	NA	TRBV19	TRBJ2-3	CASSILVFDTQYF	TGTGCCAGTAGTATACTAGTCTTCGATACGCAGTATTTT
NA	NA	TRBV2	TRBJ1-5	CASSDLLGQPQHF	TGTGCCAGCAGTGATTTATTGGGGCAGCCCCAGCATTTT
NA	NA	TRBV12-3/TRBV12-4	TRBJ2-3	CASRNPGTDTQYF	TGTGCCAGCAGAAACCCGGGGACAGATACGCAGTATTTT
many	TRBD2	TRBV5-1	TRBJ2-3	CASSLMAGGAGSDTQYF	TGCGCCAGCAGCTTGATGGCGGGGGGGGCCGGATCAGATACGCAGTATTTT
few	NA	TRBV9	TRBJ2-5	CASSPGRRQETQYF	TGTGCCAGCAGCCCGGGACGACGACAAGAGACCCAGTACTTC
few	TRBD2	TRBV20-1	TRBJ2-5	CSALSGRAWETQYF	TGCAGTGCTCTTAGCGGGCGGGCATGGGAGACCCAGTACTTC
NA	NA	TRBV7-2	TRBJ2-5	CASSSYVEETQYF	TGTGCCAGCAGCTCATACGTGGAAGAGACCCAGTACTTC
many	NA	TRBV25-1	TRBJ1-1	CASSEVLSGTEAFF	TGTGCCAGCAGTGAGGTTCTTAGTGGCACTGAAGCTTTCTTT
few	TRBD1	TRBV5-4	TRBJ2-4	CASSPGQTKNIQYF	TGTGCCAGCAGCCCGGGACAGACGAAAAACATTCAGTACTTC
few	TRBD1	TRBV6-1	TRBJ2-1	CASRGQLANNEQFF	TGTGCCAGCAGGGGACAGTTAGCTAACAATGAGCAGTTCTTC
many	TRBD2	TRBV7-2	TRBJ2-7	CASAAWRGNYEQYF	TGTGCCAGCGCTGCCTGGCGGGGGAACTACGAGCAGTACTTC
NA	TRBD1	TRBV5-1	TRBJ2-2	CASSLAGQPTGELFF	TGCGCCAGCAGCTTGGCGGGACAGCCCACCGGGGAGCTGTTTTTT
many	TRBD2	TRBV7-2	TRBJ2-1	CASRPQTSASYNEQFF	TGTGCCAGCAGGCCCCAAACTAGCGCCTCCTACAATGAGCAGTTCTTC
many	NA	TRBV5-1	TRBJ2-5	CASSLWGPGETQYF	TGCGCCAGCAGCTTATGGGGGCCCGGAGAGACCCAGTACTTC
few	NA	TRBV6-1	TRBJ1-2	CASSGQSNLYGYTF	TGTGCCAGCAGCGGACAGTCCAATTTATATGGCTACACCTTC
few	NA	TRBV7-3	TRBJ2-2	CASSPSRTRKNTGELFF	TGTGCCAGCAGCCCATCTCGGACCCGAAAGAACACCGGGGAGCTGTTTTTT
few	NA	TRBV29-1	TRBJ2-5	CSVPLRGETQYF	TGCAGCGTCCCCCTGAGGGGAGAGACCCAGTACTTC
NA	NA	TRBV4-1	TRBJ2-7	CASSLNDRSYEQYF	TGCGCCAGCAGCCTGAACGACAGATCCTACGAGCAGTACTTC
NA	NA	TRBV20-1	TRBJ2-5	CSARRPGVQETQYF	TGCAGTGCCCGGAGGCCTGGCGTACAAGAGACCCAGTACTTC
few	NA	TRBV29-1	TRBJ2-7	CSVEDSGPSAYEQYF	TGCAGCGTTGAAGACTCGGGACCCTCGGCCTACGAGCAGTACTTC
few	NA	TRBV19	TRBJ2-5	CASSTTTPREETQYF	TGTGCCAGTAGTACGACGACTCCCCGGGAGGAGACCCAGTACTTC
many	TRBD1	TRBV7-8	TRBJ1-5	CASSPGTGGFQPQHF	TGTGCCAGCAGCCCCGGGACAGGGGGCTTTCAGCCCCAGCATTTT
NA	NA	TRBV7-2	TRBJ1-1	CASSLVAGVTTEAFF	TGTGCCAGCAGCTTAGTCGCAGGGGTTACCACTGAAGCTTTCTTT
few	TRBD1	TRBV6-1	TRBJ1-4	CASSRDRPLRREKLFF	TGTGCCAGCAGCCGGGACAGGCCACTGAGGCGGGAAAAACTGTTTTTT
NA	NA	TRBV28	TRBJ1-6	CASSLPDIYNSPLHF	TGTGCCAGCAGTTTGCCCGATATCTATAATTCACCCCTCCACTTT
few	TRBD2	TRBV5-6	TRBJ2-5	CASSSSGGMVETQYF	TGTGCCAGCAGCTCGTCGGGGGGTATGGTAGAGACCCAGTACTTC
many	NA	TRBV7-2	TRBJ2-7	CASSLTLEQYF	TGTGCCAGCAGCTTAACCCTCGAGCAGTACTTC
few	NA	TRBV6-2/TRBV6-3	TRBJ1-5	CAGRTGHQPQHF	TGTGCAGGCCGGACGGGACATCAGCCCCAGCATTTT
few	TRBD2	TRBV4-2	TRBJ2-3	CASTQRSASGITSTDTQYF	TGTGCCAGCACCCAAAGATCGGCTAGCGGGATAACTAGCACAGATACGCAGTATTTT
few	NA	TRBV5-5	TRBJ1-6	CASSSEYSTALGNSPLHF	TGTGCCAGCAGCTCGGAATATTCGACGGCTTTAGGTAATTCACCCCTCCACTTT
NA	TRBD2	TRBV7-2	TRBJ2-2	CASSLRAGERGELFF	TGTGCCAGCAGCTTGAGGGCGGGGGAGCGCGGGGAGCTGTTTTTT
NA	NA	TRBV7-9	TRBJ2-1	CASTFGNEQFF	TGTGCCAGCACGTTCGGGAATGAGCAGTTCTTC
few	NA	TRBV25-1	TRBJ2-3	CASARRQSTDTQYF	TGTGCCAGCGCCCGCCGGCAGAGCACAGATACGCAGTATTTT
many	TRBD1	TRBV28	TRBJ2-3	CASKGQGRDTQYF	TGTGCCAGCAAAGGACAGGGAAGAGATACGCAGTATTTT
NA	NA	TRBV4-1	TRBJ2-2	CASKPVRTGSTGELFF	TGCGCCAGCAAGCCGGTTAGGACGGGCTCCACCGGGGAGCTGTTTTTT
NA	TRBD1	TRBV10-2	TRBJ1-1	CASSEFRGTEAFF	TGCGCCAGCAGTGAATTCAGGGGGACTGAAGCTTTCTTT
NA	NA	TRBV5-4	TRBJ2-5	CASSLIKGEETQYF	TGTGCCAGCAGCTTGATTAAGGGGGAAGAGACCCAGTACTTC